A selection of T cell receptor beta chains follows, all from one sample in a study of blood T cell repertoires in COVID-19. Method: immunoSEQ multiplex PCR; TCRdb's copy keeps in-frame clones and lacks some. Here the sample spans about 270,000 clones, 80% to 90% being singletons. Sequenced material: PBMCs or T cells enriched from blood (not recorded which). These receptors were obtained from a woman aged 18-30 years who had recovered from COVID-19. Both conserved end residues are part of each CDR3. The D gene is left open where the match is weak.

CASSEWGGRDEAFF NA TRBJ1-1 TRBV2
CASSLQGGSLEQYF NA TRBJ2-7 TRBV28
CASSLPDAGANQPQHF NA TRBJ1-5 TRBV28
CAAGTGDVGYTF TRBD1 TRBJ1-2 TRBV27
CASSQAGGGDTQYF TRBD2 TRBJ2-3 TRBV3-1/TRBV3-2
CASSLGTDFTDTQYF NA TRBJ2-3 TRBV7-2
CASGERENTEAFF NA TRBJ1-1 TRBV19
CASSFVRGTEAFF NA TRBJ1-1 TRBV12-3/TRBV12-4
CASSPRATGVNTEAFF NA TRBJ1-1 TRBV2
CSVGREAGNTEAFF NA TRBJ1-1 TRBV29-1
CAINGGGGTEAFF TRBD1 TRBJ1-1 TRBV10-3